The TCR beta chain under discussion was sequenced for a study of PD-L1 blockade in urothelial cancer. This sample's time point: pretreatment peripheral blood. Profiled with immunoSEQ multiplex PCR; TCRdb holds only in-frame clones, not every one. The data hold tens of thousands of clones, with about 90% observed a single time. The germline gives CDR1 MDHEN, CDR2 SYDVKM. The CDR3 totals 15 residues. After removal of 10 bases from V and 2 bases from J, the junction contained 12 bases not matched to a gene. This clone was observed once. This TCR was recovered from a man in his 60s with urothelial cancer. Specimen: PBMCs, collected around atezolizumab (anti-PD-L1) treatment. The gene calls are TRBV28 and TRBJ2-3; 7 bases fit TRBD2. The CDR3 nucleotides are TGTGCCATCCGGGAGGTCTCGACAGTCACAGATACGCAGTATTTT. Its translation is CAIREVSTVTDTQYF. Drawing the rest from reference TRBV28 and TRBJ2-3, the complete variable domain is DVKVTQSSRYLVKRTGEKVFLECVQDMDHENMFWYRQDPGLGLRLIYFSYDVKMKEKGDIPEGYSVSREKKERFSLILESASTNQTSMYLCAIREVSTVTDTQYFGPGTRLTVL.